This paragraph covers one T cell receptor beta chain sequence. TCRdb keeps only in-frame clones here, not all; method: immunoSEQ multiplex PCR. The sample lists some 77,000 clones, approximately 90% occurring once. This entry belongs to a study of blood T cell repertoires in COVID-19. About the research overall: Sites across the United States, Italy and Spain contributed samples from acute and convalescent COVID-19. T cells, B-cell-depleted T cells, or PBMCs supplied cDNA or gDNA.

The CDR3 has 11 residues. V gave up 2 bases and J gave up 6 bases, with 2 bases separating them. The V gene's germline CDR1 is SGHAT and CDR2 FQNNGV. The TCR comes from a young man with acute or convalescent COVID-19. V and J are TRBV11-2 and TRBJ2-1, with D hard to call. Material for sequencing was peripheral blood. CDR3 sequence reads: CASSLLNEQFF. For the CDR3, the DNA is TGTGCCAGCAGCTTACTCAATGAGCAGTTCTTC.